This T cell receptor beta chain came from a study of T cell repertoires in cytomegalovirus infection (dated by TCRdb to between 2018 and 2021). Regarding the complete study: Donor HLA type was relevant to the analysis, because carriage of CMV infection together with the matching HLA type was indicated by public TCR beta signatures. Summary of the overall study and its limitations: Carriers of CMV infection plus the relevant HLA type were discriminated by the cumulative frequency of public TCR beta family members in the study cohort and in an independent roughly 400-donor cohort. The ex vivo response was dominated by HLA-C-restricted CMV-specific TCR beta clonotypes, which also provided the single most frequent clonotype in two of eight donors.

The sequencer listed for this sample is Illumina HiSeq 1500. The raw public data were reprocessed by TCRdb itself: fastp quality trimming at Q25, MiXCR clonotype calling, in-frame beta chains only. Merged by CDR3 protein, the rows form single entries marked with the most common genes and DNA. Recorded for this sample are 450,000 to 600,000 distinct CDR3 sequences; about 10% of them occurred a single time. The top ten clones comprise around 9.6% of the sample. The CDR3 spans 15 residues, from the cysteine through the phenylalanine. The sequence is cut down to CDR3 DNA, 45 bases in frame from base 1. The germline V gene supplies CDR1 MNHEY and CDR2 SVGEGT. V sheds 0 bases and J sheds 6 bases, leaving 9 bases between their ends. This clonotype was seen only a few times. The target of this receptor is not known. No clone much larger than this one lies a single base away; base qualities are absent.

This receptor was taken from a human donor in good health (CMV status not recorded). Some clones in this sample may be carry-over from other donors' samples. The rearrangement joined TRBV6-2 or TRBV6-3 to TRBJ1-6; the D gene is perhaps TRBD1, from 5 matching bases. Sequencing was carried out using PBMCs. The CDR3 region: CASSYSERGNSPLHF. The base sequence is TGTGCCAGCAGTTACTCGGAAAGGGGTAATTCACCCCTCCACTTT.